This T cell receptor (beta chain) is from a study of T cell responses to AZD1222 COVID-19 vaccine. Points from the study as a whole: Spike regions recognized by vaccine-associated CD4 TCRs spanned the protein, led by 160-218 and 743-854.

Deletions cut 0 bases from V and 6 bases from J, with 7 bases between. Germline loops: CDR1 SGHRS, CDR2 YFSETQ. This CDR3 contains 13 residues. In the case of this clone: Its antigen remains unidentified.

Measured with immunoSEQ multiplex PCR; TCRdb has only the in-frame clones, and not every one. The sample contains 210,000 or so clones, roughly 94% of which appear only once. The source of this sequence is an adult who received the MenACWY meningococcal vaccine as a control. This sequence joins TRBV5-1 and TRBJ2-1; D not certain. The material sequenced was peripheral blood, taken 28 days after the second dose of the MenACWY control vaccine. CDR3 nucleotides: TGCGCCAGCAGCTTGGCAGGAAGCAATGAGCAGTTCTTC. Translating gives CASSLAGSNEQFF.